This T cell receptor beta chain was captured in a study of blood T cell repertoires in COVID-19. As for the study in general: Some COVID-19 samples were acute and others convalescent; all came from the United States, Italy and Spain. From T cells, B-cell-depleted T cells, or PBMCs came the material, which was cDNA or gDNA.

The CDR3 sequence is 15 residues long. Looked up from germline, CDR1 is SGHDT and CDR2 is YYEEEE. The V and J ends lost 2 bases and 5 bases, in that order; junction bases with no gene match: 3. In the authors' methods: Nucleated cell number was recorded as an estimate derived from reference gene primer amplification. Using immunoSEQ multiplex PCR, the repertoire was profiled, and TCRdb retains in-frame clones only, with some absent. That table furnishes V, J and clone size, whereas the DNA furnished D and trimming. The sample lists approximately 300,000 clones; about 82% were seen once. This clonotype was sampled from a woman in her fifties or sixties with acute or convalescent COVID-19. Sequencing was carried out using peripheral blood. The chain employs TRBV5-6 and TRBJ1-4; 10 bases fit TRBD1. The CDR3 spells CASSLRGQGNEKLFF. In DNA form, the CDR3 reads TGTGCCAGCAGCTTAAGGGGACAGGGGAATGAAAAACTGTTTTTT.